The clone carrying this TCR beta chain was counted between two and nine times. Its specificity is unknown. Reverse transcribing all isolated RNA meant expressed TCRB transcripts were sequenced. Libraries were prepared by immunoSEQ multiplex PCR; TCRdb keeps only in-frame clonotypes and omits some of them. The repertoire includes around 500,000 clones, approximately 30% of them detected once, and 0.065% sits in the top ten. The data originate from a study of beta chain features in type 1 diabetes. Markers CD45RO/CCR7/CD25/CD127/CD95/CD27 served to sort CD4+ naive, central memory, regulatory and stem cell-like memory cells. V was clipped by 2 bases and J by 2 bases; unmatched bases: 3. The V gene's germline CDR1 is LGHNA and CDR2 YNFKEQ. The CDR3 is 15 amino acids. Study-wide results and caveats: VDJ junctions sequenced from type 1 diabetes patients showed fewer insertions and more deletions.

This chain connects TRBV4-2 to TRBJ1-5, with 7 bases lining up with TRBD1. This TCR derives from a man between 18 and 35 years old in good health. Sequenced sample: naive CD4+ T cells from blood. The CDR3 is CASSQTGVGNQPQHF. In DNA, the CDR3 is TGTGCCAGCAGCCAAACAGGGGTTGGCAATCAGCCCCAGCATTTT.